The 19 T cell receptor beta chains in this list originate from one sample, sequenced in a study of regulatory T cells in long-lasting Graves disease. The time point is: newly diagnosed GD, antithyroid drugs for less than 3 months. Isolated PBMC RNA provided the starting material for the TCR library. Arm-PCR of CDR3 regions with iRepertoire HTBI primers generated TCR beta libraries. Using its own MiXCR run on the multiplex PCR reads, TCRdb lists one record per CDR3 protein. The table has fewer than 650,000 distinct CDR3 sequences, roughly 15% seen once. This same sample was also taken into another study, of T cells in Graves' hyperthyroidism and ophthalmopathy.

The sample here was peripheral blood mononuclear cells (PBMCs), taken at new diagnosis, from a patient treated with antithyroid drugs. These receptors all come from a woman aged 30 to 39 with Graves disease.

This clonotype was recorded a few times. The chain has TRBV11-2 and TRBJ1-6; 9 nucleotides match TRBD1. V lost 4 bases, J lost 14 bases, and 9 bases stayed unmatched. The CDR3 contains 14 residues. Germline assignment: CDR1 SGHAT and CDR2 FQNNGV. The CDR3 nucleotides read TGTGCCAGCAGCTACCGGGGACAGGGAGTTTCCCTCCACTTT. It yields the protein CASSYRGQGVSLHF.

This chain connects TRBV6-2 or TRBV6-3 to TRBJ2-5; 16 nucleotides agree with TRBD2. Germline V CDR1 and CDR2: MNHEY, SVGEGT. There are 17 residues in the CDR3. V lost 4 bases and J lost 2; bases outside the gene matches: 4. This chain's CDR3 is CASSFGTSGGEQETQYF. DNA for the CDR3: TGTGCCAGCAGTTTCGGGACTAGCGGGGGGGAACAAGAGACCCAGTACTTC.

Concerning this clonotype: A much larger clone lies one base from this, so it may be a read error. The CDR3 DNA reads as TGTGGCAGCAGTGATCCAGGACGAGGGGACTATGGCTACACCTTC. Amino acid sequence: CGSSDPGRGDYGYTF. This sequence joins TRBV2 and TRBJ1-2, with a possible D match to TRBD1 (5 bases). Looked up from germline, CDR1 is SNHLY and CDR2 is FYNNEI. This CDR3 region has 15 residues. The whole variable domain, remainder taken from reference TRBV2 and TRBJ1-2, is EPEVTQTPSHQVTQMGQEVILRCVPISNHLYFYWYRQILGQKVEFLVSFYNNEISEKSEIFDDQFSVERPDGSNFTLKIRSTKLEDSAMYFCGSSDPGRGDYGYTFGSGTRLTVV.

This clonotype was seen more than once but under ten times. This chain uses TRBV10-2 with TRBJ1-5; the D gene is possibly TRBD1 (6 bases). The CDR3 extends over 16 amino acids. CDR1 WSHSY and CDR2 SAAADI come from the germline V gene. Trimming left V 7 bases short and J 0 bases short, with 16 bases between. The CDR3 region has the DNA TGCGCCAGCAACCCCACAGGGCCCTATAGCAATCAGCCCCAGCATTTT. It is translated as CASNPTGPYSNQPQHF.

This sequence joins TRBV18 and TRBJ1-1; D unclear. The CDR3 runs to 16 residues. Germline-derived CDR1 and CDR2 are KGHSH and LQKENI. V was cut by 1 base and J by 0 bases, with 12 bases left in between. CDR3 in amino acids: CASSPQVVNVNTEAFF. Written as DNA, the CDR3 is TGTGCCAGCTCACCACAAGTGGTGAACGTGAACACTGAAGCTTTCTTT.

Many counts were recorded for this clonotype. The chain carries TRBV20-1 and TRBJ2-5, with D tentatively TRBD2 (6 bases). V gave up 4 bases and J gave up 2 bases, with 14 bases separating them. This CDR3 region has 14 residues. Germline V lookup: CDR1 DFQATT, CDR2 SNEGSKA (reference sequence). CDR3 protein: CSAILPRGQETQYF. The DNA for the CDR3 is TGCAGTGCTATATTGCCGCGGGGACAAGAGACCCAGTACTTC.

This clonotype was recorded a few times. The chain combines TRBV18 with TRBJ2-5, with D perhaps TRBD1 or TRBD2 (5 bases each). Deletions cut 2 bases from V and 6 bases from J, with 16 bases between. The CDR3 has 15 amino acids. Germline-derived CDR1 and CDR2 are KGHSH and LQKENI. The CDR3 sequence: CASSPGGVGLKTQYF. DNA of the CDR3: TGTGCCAGCTCACCAGGGGGTGTGGGGCTGAAGACCCAGTACTTC.

This clonotype was seen more than once but under ten times. The CDR3 does not end in the conserved phenylalanine or tryptophan, so this is likely a read error. The CDR3 nucleotides read TGTGCCTGGAGGGCGAATAACTATGGCTACACCTCC. Translated, it gives CAWRANNYGYTS. The chain is built from TRBV30 and TRBJ1-2; no reliable D call. V lost 3 bases and J 1 base, leaving 6 bases between the germline ends. In germline, CDR1 is GTSNPN, CDR2 SVGIG (reference sequence). This CDR3 has 12 amino acids.

This clonotype showed up many times. This rearrangement joins TRBV28 to TRBJ1-1; D remains unclear. The germline gives CDR1 MDHEN, CDR2 SYDVKM. The ends were cut back, 3 bases at V and 1 base at J, with 12 bases in the middle. This CDR3 has 15 residues. The chain's CDR3 is CASSFGRSSNTEAFF. CDR3 nucleotide sequence: TGTGCCAGCAGTTTCGGGAGGAGTTCGAACACTGAAGCTTTCTTT. The variable domain in full, with the rest retrieved from reference TRBV28 and TRBJ1-1, is DVKVTQSSRYLVKRTGEKVFLECVQDMDHENMFWYRQDPGLGLRLIYFSYDVKMKEKGDIPEGYSVSREKKERFSLILESASTNQTSMYLCASSFGRSSNTEAFFGQGTRLTVV.

This chain uses TRBV29-1 with TRBJ2-5; 7 nucleotides agree with TRBD2. The germline V gene has CDR1 SQVTM and CDR2 ANQGSEA. The CDR3 has 14 amino acids. V was pared by 6 bases and J by 2 bases, with 9 bases of the junction left unmatched. The CDR3 bases are TGCAGCGTGAGGGACTATTACCTTCAAGAGACCCAGTACTTC. Translating gives CSVRDYYLQETQYF.

The rearrangement links TRBV29-1 to TRBJ1-1; 7 bases match TRBD1. V was pared by 5 bases and J by 0 bases, with 6 bases of the junction left unmatched. CDR3 size: 14 residues. Germline CDR1 SQVTM, CDR2 ANQGSEA. CDR3 nucleotides: TGCAGCGTTAGGACAGGTAACATGAACACTGAAGCTTTCTTT. Translation gives CSVRTGNMNTEAFF.

This clonotype was seen a handful of times. The rearrangement joins TRBV27 to TRBJ1-6; D perhaps matches TRBD1 (6 bases). Trimming shortened V by 6 bases and J by 0 bases, and 9 bases separated the two germline ends. CDR1 and CDR2 (germline): MNHEY, SMNVEV (reference sequence). CDR3 length: 15 amino acids. The CDR3 DNA sequence: TGTGCCAGCAGATTACAGGGCTCCTATAATTCACCCCTCCACTTT. It yields the protein CASRLQGSYNSPLHF.

The sample holds a few counts of this clonotype. The V call is TRBV20-1, the J call TRBJ2-3; no reliable D call. Germline V gene data show CDR1 as DFQATT and CDR2 as SNEGSKA (reference sequence). The CDR3 totals 12 residues. V lost 4 bases, J lost 2 bases, and 7 bases lay in between. The CDR3 coding sequence is TGCAGTGCTATCGGGCTCACAGATACGCAGTATTTT. Amino acids: CSAIGLTDTQYF.

This clonotype was observed at least ten times. The chain links TRBV29-1 to TRBJ2-1; the D is unclear. CDR3 length: 13 residues. Germline V CDR1 and CDR2: SQVTM, ANQGSEA. The germline V and J ends were trimmed by 5 bases and 0 bases, with 8 bases remaining between them. For the CDR3, the DNA is TGCAGCGTTAGGGCCAGCTCCTACAATGAGCAGTTCTTC. Translation gives CSVRASSYNEQFF.

There are a few counts of this clonotype. The chain recombines TRBV29-1 with TRBJ2-3; 9 nucleotides match TRBD1. From germline, CDR1 is SQVTM and CDR2 ANQGSEA. This CDR3 is 14 amino acids long. Trimming at V came to 7 bases and at J to 6 bases, leaving 11 bases not matched to a gene. This CDR3 is CSARGQGTLDTQYF. CDR3 DNA sequence: TGCAGCGCTAGAGGACAGGGGACTCTGGATACGCAGTATTTT.

This clonotype was seen repeatedly, ten times or more. The rearrangement links TRBV18 to TRBJ1-1; D ambiguous. V was clipped by 5 bases and J by 11 bases, with 18 bases between them. Germline V gives CDR1 KGHSH, CDR2 LQKENI. The CDR3 runs to 13 residues. The CDR3 DNA reads TGTGCCAGCTCAGAGAGCGGATCCACTGGGGCTTTCTTT. Translation gives CASSESGSTGAFF. Full variable domain (remainder filled in from reference TRBV18 and TRBJ1-1): NAGVMQNPRHLVRRRGQEARLRCSPMKGHSHVYWYRQLPEEGLKFMVYLQKENIIDESGMPKERFSAEFPKEGPSILRIQQVVRGDSAAYFCASSESGSTGAFFGQGTRLTVV.

This clonotype was observed many times. The chain employs TRBV6-5 and TRBJ1-6, with D hard to call. CDR3 size: 16 residues. Germline V gene lookup returns CDR1 MNHEY and CDR2 SVGAGI. V shed 4 bases and J shed 7 bases, with 17 bases lying between them. CDR3 sequence: CASSSGRAGVNSPLHF. The CDR3 DNA reads as TGTGCCAGCAGTTCCGGACGGGCTGGGGTAAATTCACCCCTCCACTTT.

There are a few counts of this clonotype. At one boundary the junction diverges from the germline segment, which might be a read error. The chain has TRBV11-2 and TRBJ1-6; D unresolved. This CDR3 has 13 residues. The germline V gene encodes CDR1 SGHAT and CDR2 FQNNGV. The CDR3 DNA is TGTGCCAGCCGCTTCGGTACTAATTCACCCCTCCACTTT. Translation gives CASRFGTNSPLHF. The variable domain in full, completed from reference TRBV11-2 and TRBJ1-6, reads EAGVAQSPRYKIIEKRQSVAFWCNPISGHATLYWYQQILGQGPKLLIQFQNNGVVDDSQLPKDRFSAERLKGVDSTLKIQPAKLEDSAVYLCASRFGTNSPLHFGNGTRLTVT.

This clonotype appeared many times. The genes are TRBV7-2 and TRBJ2-7; TRBD1 matches at 7 bases. The V gene end was trimmed by 5 bases and the J gene end by 5 bases; junction bases not matched to a gene: 9. The V gene's germline CDR1 is SGHTA and CDR2 FQGNSA. CDR3 size: 14 residues. CDR3 residues: CASSLQGQGDEQYF. As DNA, the CDR3 is TGTGCCAGCAGCCTACAGGGGCAGGGGGACGAGCAGTACTTC.